Below, 15 T cell receptor beta chains from the same sample are listed, as sequenced in a study of monozygotic twins with inflammatory bowel disease. After re-calling the 5' RACE reads, TCRdb lists one entry per CDR3 protein, DNA absent. Its table lists 300,000 to 350,000 distinct CDR3 sequences. Sequenced: blood. The source of these receptors is a human donor with ulcerative colitis or Crohn's disease, or a healthy co-twin of an affected twin (not recorded which).

This rearrangement joins TRBV12-3 or TRBV12-4 to TRBJ2-5. The CDR3 sequence is 12 residues long. CDR3 amino acids: CASSSLEETQYF.

The chain is built from TRBV5-1 and TRBJ1-4. The CDR3 has 13 residues. Looked up from germline, CDR1 is SGHRS and CDR2 is YFSETQ. The CDR3 here is CASTRGFNEKLFF.

The CDR3 loop is CASSLQGAGGGEAFF. The chain links TRBV7-9 to TRBJ1-1; TCRdb picks TRBD1, but there is no DNA to check that call. The germline V gene encodes CDR1 SEHNR and CDR2 FQNEAQ (reference sequence). CDR3 length equals 15 residues.

This chain connects TRBV20-1 to TRBJ1-1; TCRdb reports TRBD1, a call that lacks DNA to check it against. This CDR3 contains 14 residues. Germline V gene sequence: CDR1 DFQATT, CDR2 SNEGSKA (reference sequence). CDR3 in amino acids: CSAPKPGSDYEAFF.

V is TRBV7-9 and J is TRBJ2-1; TCRdb calls TRBD1, which cannot be checked without DNA. Germline loops: CDR1 SEHNR, CDR2 FQNEAQ (reference sequence). The CDR3 runs 15 residues. This CDR3 is CASSVDRGGYNEQFF.

This chain connects TRBV5-1 to TRBJ2-7. Germline V gene lookup returns CDR1 SGHRS and CDR2 YFSETQ. The CDR3 contains 14 residues. The CDR3 loop reads CASSLAVPIYEQYF.

The V gene is TRBV20-1, the J gene TRBJ2-7; the D call of TRBD2 rests on TCRdb alone, since no DNA is present to check it. The CDR3 loop spans 14 amino acids. Germline lookup yields CDR1 DFQATT and CDR2 SNEGSKA (reference sequence). The CDR3 spells CSSYRLAGDYEQYF.

The chain uses TRBV5-4 and TRBJ2-3; the TRBD1 assignment by TCRdb is unverifiable without DNA. This CDR3 has 15 residues. Germline V CDR1 and CDR2: SGHNT, YYREEE (reference sequence). The CDR3 region is CASSFRQGSTDTQYF.

CDR3 protein: CSVDRGANTEAFF. The chain uses TRBV29-1 and TRBJ1-1; TCRdb selects TRBD1, and the lack of DNA leaves this call unchecked. The germline V gene encodes CDR1 SQVTM and CDR2 ANQGSEA. The CDR3 runs 13 residues.

The chain joins TRBV10-2 to TRBJ2-1; TCRdb picks TRBD1, but there is no DNA to check that call. The CDR3 sequence is 18 residues long. Looked up from germline, CDR1 is WSHSY and CDR2 is SAAADI. CDR3 region: CASTVQEAGRVEYNEQFF.

The chain carries TRBV29-1 and TRBJ2-1; TCRdb returns TRBD2, unconfirmable since there is no DNA. From germline, CDR1 is SQVTM and CDR2 ANQGSEA. This CDR3 has 15 residues. CDR3 sequence: CSVSIAALFGGEQFF.

The chain has TRBV6-1 and TRBJ1-6. The V gene's germline CDR1 is MNHNS and CDR2 SASEGT. There are 15 residues in the CDR3. The CDR3: CASSLRSNNISPLHF.

The rearrangement links TRBV5-1 to TRBJ2-7; TCRdb gives TRBD2 as the D gene, but with no DNA this cannot be confirmed. Germline CDR1 and CDR2: SGHRS and YFSETQ. This CDR3 has 14 amino acids. The CDR3 is CASSFGTILKEQYF.

The chain links TRBV2 to TRBJ2-1. CDR1 SNHLY and CDR2 FYNNEI come from the germline V gene. The CDR3 runs to 14 residues. CDR3 amino acids: CASRWTASYNEQFF. The whole variable domain, filled in from reference TRBV2 and TRBJ2-1, reads EPEVTQTPSHQVTQMGQEVILRCVPISNHLYFYWYRQILGQKVEFLVSFYNNEISEKSEIFDDQFSVERPDGSNFTLKIRSTKLEDSAMYFCASRWTASYNEQFFGPGTRLTVL.

The chain has TRBV5-1 and TRBJ2-2; the TCRdb call, TRBD2, lacks DNA for checking. The germline V gene encodes CDR1 SGHRS and CDR2 YFSETQ. The CDR3 runs 15 residues. CDR3 region: CASAGTTRGGGELFF.